Below are 20 T cell receptor beta chains sequenced from a single sample in a study of cytomegalovirus exposure and HLA in healthy donors. The PCR was carried out with 60 Vbeta primers and 13 Jbeta primers. Method: immunoSEQ multiplex PCR; TCRdb's copy keeps in-frame clones and lacks some. Of under 200,000 clones listed, 68% are singletons. Sequenced: PBMCs. The receptors were sampled from a woman aged 40 to 55 in good health and CMV-seropositive.

The chain has TRBV5-8 and TRBJ2-5; the D gene is possibly TRBD1 (5 bases). The J call may be in error: the DNA end matches TRBJ2-7 better. The length of the CDR3 is 15 residues. CDR1 is SGHTS, CDR2 YDEGEE, per germline. Here the CDR3 reads CASSLWATATYEQYF. DNA for the CDR3: TGTGCCAGCAGCTTGTGGGCGACAGCTACCTACGAGCAGTACTTC.

J is TRBJ1-1 and V is TRBV28, with D uncertain. The germline V and J ends were trimmed by 3 bases and 5 bases, with 13 bases remaining between them. The CDR3 has 14 residues. Germline V gives CDR1 MDHEN, CDR2 SYDVKM. In DNA, the CDR3 is TGTGCCAGCAGTTTCCCAGCGGGGAGGACTGAAGCTTTCTTT. Translating gives CASSFPAGRTEAFF.

This chain connects TRBV6-1 to TRBJ1-4, with D tentatively TRBD1 (6 bases). V was clipped by 2 bases and J by 3 bases, with 10 bases between them. Germline loops: CDR1 MNHNS, CDR2 SASEGT. The CDR3 runs to 15 residues. CDR3 coding DNA: TGTGCCAGCAGTGAATTTGGGACATCTAATGAAAAACTGTTTTTT. Translation gives CASSEFGTSNEKLFF.

CDR3 protein: CASSMTGGNSPLHF. Here the CDR3 DNA reads TGTGCCAGCAGCATGACAGGGGGAAATTCACCCCTCCACTTT. The J gene is TRBJ1-6, the V gene TRBV5-6, with 9 bases identical to TRBD1. There are 14 residues in the CDR3. Germline assignment: CDR1 SGHDT and CDR2 YYEEEE. The V and J ends lost 4 bases and 7 bases, in that order; junction bases with no gene match: 3.

This clone showed up just a few times. The V call is TRBV7-9, the J call TRBJ1-1; TRBD1 agrees at 12 bases. The CDR3 has 13 residues. Germline CDR1 is SEHNR and CDR2 is FQNEAQ (reference sequence). V dropped 5 bases and J dropped 10; count of bases not matched to a gene: 5. The CDR3 reads CASSLGGQGAAFF. Written as DNA, the CDR3 is TGTGCCAGCAGCCTCGGGGGACAGGGGGCAGCTTTCTTT.

The gene calls are TRBV7-2 and TRBJ1-2, with 11 bases aligning to TRBD1. CDR1 is SGHTA and CDR2 is FQGNSA in the germline V gene. The CDR3 covers 16 residues. With V trimmed by 5 bases and J by 5 bases, 10 bases remained unmatched. CDR3 DNA sequence: TGTGCCAGCAGCCATGCGGGACAGGGGGTGGGTTATGGCTACACCTTC. Residues: CASSHAGQGVGYGYTF.

V is TRBV5-6 and J is TRBJ2-2; D is possibly TRBD1 (6 bases). The CDR3 consists of 15 residues. Per the germline V gene, CDR1 is SGHDT and CDR2 is YYEEEE. Trimming took 4 bases from V and 1 from J, leaving 11 bases between them. In nucleotides, the CDR3 is TGTGCCAGCAGCCCGGGGACAAGGAACACCGGGGAGCTGTTTTTT. Its translation: CASSPGTRNTGELFF.

V is TRBV5-6 and J is TRBJ2-5; 9 nucleotides align to TRBD1. With the DNA end fitting TRBJ2-7 better, the J assignment may be wrong. This CDR3 contains 15 residues. Germline CDR1 is SGHDT and CDR2 is YYEEEE. The DNA of the CDR3 is TGTGCCAGCAGCCGCGACGCGACAGGGGGTTACGAGCAGTACTTC. It yields the protein CASSRDATGGYEQYF.

The table lists this clone with a few counts. Relative to the germline gene, one junction end is altered; a read error may explain this. The chain carries TRBV28 and TRBJ1-5, with a tentative D call TRBD1 (5 bases). The CDR3 is made up of 17 amino acids. Germline assignment: CDR1 MDHEN and CDR2 SYDVKM. CDR3 region: CASTQRRWGRSNQPQNF. Written as DNA, the CDR3 is TGTGCCAGCACCCAACGGCGGTGGGGGAGGAGCAATCAGCCCCAGAATTTT.

The chain uses TRBV10-3 and TRBJ1-5, with 7 bases that match TRBD1. Germline values: CDR1 ENHRY, CDR2 SYGVKD. The CDR3 has 14 amino acids. V shed 2 bases and J 5 bases; nucleotides not matched to a gene: 3. The CDR3 coding sequence is TGTGCCATCAGTGAGGAGGGGGCAGATCAGCCCCAGCATTTT. This sequence encodes CAISEEGADQPQHF.

This clone was seen once. V gene TRBV4-1 combines with J gene TRBJ2-5, with D tentatively TRBD1 (5 bases). V dropped 1 base and J dropped 4 bases, with 13 bases sitting between them. The germline V gene has CDR1 MGHRA and CDR2 YSYEKL. The CDR3 runs to 15 residues. In nucleotides, the CDR3 is TGCGCCAGCAGCCAAGCAGGACAAAAGGCAGAGACCCAGTACTTC. This sequence encodes CASSQAGQKAETQYF.

The V and J genes are TRBV7-6 and TRBJ2-7; 8 bases map to TRBD1. With V trimmed by 4 bases and J by 3 bases, 5 bases remained unmatched. Germline CDR1 reads SGHVS; CDR2 reads FNYEAQ. The CDR3 totals 14 residues. The CDR3 nucleotides read TGTGCCAGCAGCTCGACGACAGGGGTCTACGAGCAGTACTTC. This gives the protein CASSSTTGVYEQYF.

The chain joins TRBV19 to TRBJ1-5; D is uncertain. The V end lost 3 bases, the J end lost 3 bases, and 18 bases lay between the germline ends. CDR3 size: 17 residues. The germline gives CDR1 LNHDA, CDR2 SQIVND (reference sequence). CDR3 in amino acids: CASSIIYSEIFNQPQHF. In nucleotides, the CDR3 is TGTGCCAGTAGTATTATATATTCCGAGATATTCAATCAGCCCCAGCATTTT.

Turning to this clone: At one boundary the junction diverges from the germline segment, which might be a read error. V usage is TRBV10-3 and J usage is TRBJ1-2, with D hard to call. The CDR3 has 12 amino acids. From germline, CDR1 is ENHRY and CDR2 SYGVKD. CDR3 in amino acids: CAISGTDYGYPF. The DNA for the CDR3 is TGTGCCATCAGTGGTACAGACTATGGCTACCCCTTC.

This chain links TRBV5-6 with TRBJ2-7; maybe TRBD2 (6 bases). The germline gives CDR1 SGHDT, CDR2 YYEEEE. The germline V and J ends were trimmed by 0 bases and 3 bases, with 10 bases remaining between them. CDR3 length: 14 residues. The CDR3 nucleotides are TGTGCCAGCAGCTTGGCGCGGACTAACTACGAGCAGTACTTC. This codes for CASSLARTNYEQYF. The full variable domain, rest sourced from reference TRBV5-6 and TRBJ2-7, is DAGVTQSPTHLIKTRGQQVTLRCSPKSGHDTVSWYQQALGQGPQFIFQYYEEEERQRGNFPDRFSGHQFPNYSSELNVNALLLGDSALYLCASSLARTNYEQYFGPGTRLTVT.

The chain has TRBV25-1 and TRBJ1-2; 8 bases align to TRBD1. Looked up from germline, CDR1 is MGHDK and CDR2 is SYGVNS. This CDR3 contains 14 residues. V lost 3 bases and J lost 6; bases outside the gene matches: 6. CDR3 nucleotides: TGTGCCAGCAGTGATCTGGGACAGGAGGATGGCTACACCTTC. Its translation: CASSDLGQEDGYTF.

This rearrangement joins TRBV7-9 to TRBJ2-3, with no clear D. Trimming stripped 5 bases from V and 6 bases from J, with 12 bases between. CDR3 length: 13 amino acids. The germline V gene encodes CDR1 SEHNR and CDR2 FQNEAQ (reference sequence). Written as DNA, the CDR3 is TGTGCCAGCAGCATAGACGCGGTCGATACGCAGTATTTT. Translation: CASSIDAVDTQYF.

The chain couples TRBV5-1 to TRBJ2-3; no clear D. The CDR3 is made up of 14 amino acids. Germline V gene sequence: CDR1 SGHRS, CDR2 YFSETQ. The V end was cut by 2 bases, the J end by 7 bases, with 14 bases between. The CDR3 DNA reads as TGCGCCAGCAGCTTATCCCACCTACCCAATACGCAGTATTTT. The encoded protein is CASSLSHLPNTQYF.

This clone was counted once. The V gene is TRBV7-2, the J gene TRBJ2-5, with 7 positions matching TRBD2. The V gene's germline CDR1 is SGHTA and CDR2 FQGNSA. CDR3 length: 15 amino acids. V shed 6 bases and J 3 bases; nucleotides not matched to a gene: 10. The DNA of the CDR3 is TGTGCCAGCAGATTGGCCGCGGGAGAGGAAGAGACCCAGTACTTC. Translation gives CASRLAAGEEETQYF.

This clone was seen a few times. The chain is built from TRBV5-1 and TRBJ1-1, with a possible D match to TRBD1 (5 bases). Germline lookup yields CDR1 SGHRS and CDR2 YFSETQ. V lost 4 bases, J lost 1 base, and 17 bases lay in between. The CDR3 is 16 residues long. Here the CDR3 reads CASSLLGRKTNTEAFF. Written as DNA, the CDR3 is TGCGCCAGCAGCCTCCTGGGGCGAAAGACGAACACTGAAGCTTTCTTT.